The next 10 T cell receptor beta chains were all read from a single sample in a study of T cell changes during pregnancy in multiple sclerosis. Profiling relied on immunoSEQ multiplex PCR, and the TCRdb table lists in-frame clones only, not all of them. The sample consists of 15,000 or so clones, 70% to 90% of them appearing once. The source material was CD8+ T cells from peripheral blood mononuclear cells, sampled in the second trimester of pregnancy. The source is a female donor in good health, enrolled as a control in a pregnancy study.

The chain employs TRBV19 and TRBJ1-5, with a weak D call TRBD1 (5 bases). CDR3 length: 13 amino acids. The germline V and J ends were trimmed by 3 bases and 3 bases, with 6 bases remaining between them. Germline V gene lookup returns CDR1 LNHDA and CDR2 SQIVND (reference sequence). The CDR3 spells CASSMDINQPQHF. The CDR3 DNA reads as TGTGCCAGTAGTATGGACATCAATCAGCCCCAGCATTTT.

The chain has TRBV5-1 and TRBJ2-3; weak D call: TRBD1 (6 bases). The CDR3 contains 15 residues. Germline loops: CDR1 SGHRS, CDR2 YFSETQ. Trimming removed 5 bases from V and 1 base from J, with 14 bases in between. In DNA form, the CDR3 reads TGCGCCAGCAGTTCCCGGGACACCCGCACAGATACGCAGTATTTT. Its protein is CASSSRDTRTDTQYF.

The rearrangement uses TRBV5-6 and TRBJ2-1; D perhaps matches TRBD2 (5 bases). Trimming cost V 4 bases and J 7 bases, with 18 bases left between them. Germline CDR1 reads SGHDT; CDR2 reads YYEEEE. The CDR3 sequence is 15 residues long. CDR3 protein: CASSRAPGSGNEQFF. CDR3 in DNA: TGTGCCAGCAGCCGAGCCCCGGGGAGTGGGAATGAGCAGTTCTTC.

V gene TRBV19 combines with J gene TRBJ2-4; 9 bases are shared with TRBD2. The CDR3 sequence is 19 residues long. Germline values: CDR1 LNHDA, CDR2 SQIVND (reference sequence). The V segment lost 3 bases and the J segment 9 bases; nucleotides outside the gene matches: 21. For the CDR3, the DNA is TGTGCCAGTAGTATTGATTCGGGCGGGGGGGCCTGGGCTGAAGGCATTCAGTACTTC. This sequence encodes CASSIDSGGGAWAEGIQYF.

CDR3 loop: CASSFTGGGYTF. CDR3 nucleotide sequence: TGCGCCAGCAGCTTCACAGGGGGTGGCTACACCTTC. V usage is TRBV5-1 and J usage is TRBJ1-2; the match to TRBD1 covers 8 bases. The CDR3 extends over 12 amino acids. V trimming: 2 bases; J trimming: 7 bases; junction bases outside the gene matches: 1. CDR1 and CDR2 from the germline V gene are SGHRS and YFSETQ. Complete variable domain (other parts from reference TRBV5-1 and TRBJ1-2): KAGVTQTPRYLIKTRGQQVTLSCSPISGHRSVSWYQQTPGQGLQFLFEYFSETQRNKGNFPGRFSGRQFSNSRSEMNVSTLELGDSALYLCASSFTGGGYTFGSGTRLTVV.

This chain connects TRBV27 to TRBJ2-3, with TRBD2 matching over 8 bases. Trimming took 8 bases from V and 7 from J; bases not matched to a gene: 8. The CDR3 extends over 13 amino acids. The germline gives CDR1 MNHEY, CDR2 SMNVEV (reference sequence). This CDR3 is CASGYSGTYTQYF. CDR3 nucleotide sequence: TGTGCCAGCGGGTATAGCGGGACATATACGCAGTATTTT.

This chain uses TRBV27 with TRBJ2-3; 8 bases match TRBD2. This CDR3 region has 16 residues. CDR1 MNHEY and CDR2 SMNVEV come from the germline V gene (reference sequence). With V trimmed by 2 bases and J by 5 bases, 9 bases remained unmatched. The CDR3 region has the DNA TGTGCCAGCAGTTTAGACTATAGCGGGGTGGGAGATACGCAGTATTTT. The encoded protein is CASSLDYSGVGDTQYF.

This clone was observed once. J is TRBJ1-1 and V is TRBV7-2; TRBD1 aligns across 8 bases. The CDR3 contains 13 residues. The germline V gene has CDR1 SGHTA and CDR2 FQGNSA. V dropped 1 base and J dropped 7; count of bases not matched to a gene: 2. CDR3 region: CASSLGTGSEAFF. The CDR3 DNA reads TGTGCCAGCAGCTTAGGGACAGGGAGTGAAGCTTTCTTT.

The V call is TRBV30, the J call TRBJ1-1; 9 bases match TRBD1. Germline V gene data show CDR1 as GTSNPN and CDR2 as SVGIG (reference sequence). The CDR3 covers 15 residues. Trimming at V came to 5 bases and at J to 4 bases, leaving 11 bases not matched to a gene. The CDR3: CAWSRRPTGGTEAFF. DNA for the CDR3: TGTGCCTGGTCCAGGAGACCGACAGGGGGCACTGAAGCTTTCTTT.

The chain joins TRBV15 to TRBJ2-3; 7 nucleotides line up with TRBD2. The V gene end was trimmed by 3 bases and the J gene end by 0 bases; junction bases not matched to a gene: 3. The CDR3 runs 15 residues. The V gene's germline CDR1 is LNHNV and CDR2 YYDKDF (reference sequence). Written as DNA, the CDR3 is TGTGCCACCAGCAGTAGCGGGTCTAGCACAGATACGCAGTATTTT. This translates into CATSSSGSSTDTQYF.